This is a list of T cell receptor beta chains from one sample in a study of cytomegalovirus exposure and HLA in healthy donors. Profiling relied on immunoSEQ multiplex PCR, and the TCRdb table lists in-frame clones only, not all of them. The table records about 170,000 clones, just under 90% of them present only once. Sequenced: PBMCs. The receptors originated from a man aged 18 to 35 in good health and CMV-seropositive. Both conserved end residues are part of each CDR3. Each record gives: CDR3 DNA, CDR3 protein, D gene, V gene, clone size, CDR3 length, J gene. D genes are given only for firm matches. Clone size is not always given. Where it is, it says once, few, many or a class for expanded clones.

TGTGCCAGCAGCGGTGGCGGTACTAGTACCTACGAGCAGTACTTC	CASSGGGTSTYEQYF	.	TRBV5-5	.	15	TRBJ2-7
TGTGCCAGCAGTGTAGAACTAGCCGGCGAGCAGTTCTTC	CASSVELAGEQFF	.	TRBV6-4	.	13	TRBJ2-1
TGTGCCAGCAGTGACCGGGGACAGATCTCTGGAAACACCATATATTTT	CASSDRGQISGNTIYF	TRBD1	TRBV6-1	.	16	TRBJ1-3
TGTGCCAGCAGCTTCTCGTCTGAGCAGTTCTTC	CASSFSSEQFF	.	TRBV11-2	.	11	TRBJ2-1
TGTGCCAGAAGCTCTAGCGTGGCGCAGTATTTT	CARSSSVAQYF	.	TRBV5-3	few	11	TRBJ2-3
TGTGCCAGCAGTGAAGACAGGGGGGGGGCCAACGTCCTGACTTTC	CASSEDRGGANVLTF	TRBD1	TRBV2	.	15	TRBJ2-6
TGTGCCAGCAGCTTGGACAGATCCTTGACCTACGAGCAGTACTTC	CASSLDRSLTYEQYF	.	TRBV5-6	.	15	TRBJ2-7
TGCAGCGTTAAAGGACTAGCGGGCTCCTACGAGCAGTACTTC	CSVKGLAGSYEQYF	TRBD2	TRBV29-1	.	14	TRBJ2-7
TGTGCCAGCACCCAAACTAGCATGAACACTGAAGCTTTCTTT	CASTQTSMNTEAFF	.	TRBV5-4	.	14	TRBJ1-1
TGCGCCAGCACTTCGGACAGGGCGAACACCGGGGAGCTGTTTTTT	CASTSDRANTGELFF	TRBD1	TRBV5-1	.	15	TRBJ2-2
TGCGCCAGCAGTGGGTCGTGGACAGGGGAGAACACTGAAGCTTTCTTT	CASSGSWTGENTEAFF	TRBD1	TRBV10-1	.	16	TRBJ1-1
TGTGCCAGCAGCCCGGGACTTACCCACACAGATACGCAGTATTTT	CASSPGLTHTDTQYF	.	TRBV11-3	.	15	TRBJ2-3
TGTGCCAGCAGCCAAGGAACTTTGCCTGCACGCGGCTATGGCTACACCTTC	CASSQGTLPARGYGYTF	.	TRBV14	.	17	TRBJ1-2
TGTGCCAGCAGCGTAGAACAGGAAACTAATGAAAAACTGTTTTTT	CASSVEQETNEKLFF	.	TRBV9	.	15	TRBJ1-4
TGTGCCAGCAGTTTAATGGGGGACAGGGGGCGGCAGGAGCAGTTCTTC	CASSLMGDRGRQEQFF	TRBD1	TRBV6-5	.	16	TRBJ2-1
TGTGCCAGCAGTCCGGGGGGCGGGAATCTAAGAGAGCAGTTCTTC	CASSPGGGNLREQFF	.	TRBV27	.	15	TRBJ2-1
TGTGCCAGCAGGGAGCTAGCGGGAGTACACGGGGAGCTGTTTTTT	CASRELAGVHGELFF	TRBD2	TRBV6-5	.	15	TRBJ2-2
TGTGCCAGCAGCTTAGGGGTACACCTAGTTGCAACTAATGAAAAACTGTTTTTT	CASSLGVHLVATNEKLFF	.	TRBV7-8	.	18	TRBJ1-4
TGCGCCAGCAGTCGTTCGCAGGGGCAAGGCGAGCAGTACTTC	CASSRSQGQGEQYF	.	TRBV10-1	.	14	TRBJ2-7
TGTGCCAGTAGCTCAGGGGCCTTCACCGGGGAGCTGTTTTTT	CASSSGAFTGELFF	.	TRBV19	.	14	TRBJ2-2
TGTGCCACAGGACAGGGCCCTAATCAGCCCCAGCATTTT	CATGQGPNQPQHF	TRBD1	TRBV6-1	.	13	TRBJ1-5
TGCGCCAGCAGCCAAGAGCCCCCACTAGCGGGAGGTGTCTACGAGCAGTACTTC	CASSQEPPLAGGVYEQYF	TRBD2	TRBV4-1	.	18	TRBJ2-7
TGTGCCAGCAGCTTAAATGCCCAGGGAGCGGGAGTGTATAATGAGCAGTTCTTC	CASSLNAQGAGVYNEQFF	TRBD2	TRBV7-6	.	18	TRBJ2-1